Reported below is one TCR beta chain. V shed 1 base, J shed 0 bases, and the junction held 9 bases outside the gene matches. The germline V gene encodes CDR1 SEHNR and CDR2 FQNEAQ (reference sequence). This CDR3 region has 19 residues. This specimen comes from a study of CD8+CD57+ T cells in acquired aplastic anemia. As for the study in general: CD4+ and CD8+ cells, once sorted, gave DNA averaging about 3 ug.

Flow cytometry had shown expanded CD8+CD57+ cells in the patients chosen for sequencing. Genomic DNA acted as the template from which TCR beta VDJ combination and CDR3 sequence profiling were carried out. Each CDR3 protein is one row after TCRdb ran MiXCR on the reads. The profile shows about 200,000 distinct CDR3 sequences, 50% to 70% of them singletons. The clonotype originates from a human donor with aplastic anemia. The chain recombines TRBV7-9 with TRBJ1-6; 7 bases map to TRBD1. Sequenced material: sorted CD4+, CD8+, or CD8+CD57+ T cells (not recorded which) from PBMCs. The CDR3 is CASSLDPTGSNSYNSPLHF. CDR3 bases: TGTGCCAGCAGCTTAGACCCGACAGGGTCAAACTCCTATAATTCACCCCTCCACTTT.